Described below is a single T cell receptor beta chain sequence and its context. As yet, its antigen is unknown. This sample was taken from a study of T cell responses to AZD1222 COVID-19 vaccine. Regarding the study as a whole: Increased Spike-specific TCR breadth and depth were observed after two AZD1222 doses.

Method: immunoSEQ multiplex PCR; TCRdb's copy keeps in-frame clones and lacks some. The sample consists of around 100,000 clones, about 87% of them appearing once. The V and J ends lost 1 base and 2 bases respectively, with 12 bases between them. The CDR3 is made up of 16 amino acids. Germline V gives CDR1 LNHDA, CDR2 SQIVND (reference sequence). The sequence came from an adult in good health. The source material was peripheral blood, sampled on day 0 of MenACWY control vaccination. The rearrangement uses TRBV19 and TRBJ2-4, with D possibly matching TRBD2 (5 bases). The CDR3 nucleotides are TGTGCCAGTAGTATAGGTTGGCGGGTGTCCAAAAACATTCAGTACTTC. It specifies CASSIGWRVSKNIQYF.